This TCR beta chain originates from a study of OX40 agonist ivuxolimab in advanced cancers. The overall study: The dose-escalation group included hepatocellular carcinoma, melanoma, renal cell carcinoma and head and neck cancer. Prior anti-PD-1, anti-PD-L1 or anti-CTLA-4 therapy was allowed; over 30% had some.

Germline CDR1 and CDR2: MDHEN and SYDVKM. The CDR3 spans 15 residues. V dropped 6 bases and J dropped 2 bases, with 17 bases sitting between them. Here immunoSEQ multiplex PCR was the method, and the copy in TCRdb shows in-frame clones only, minus some. The sample contains tens of thousands of clones, around 86% of which appear only once. The sample here was CD4+ or CD8+ T cells sorted from blood, taken in a trial of the OX40 agonist ivuxolimab. The clonotype originates from an adult with an advanced solid tumor such as melanoma, head and neck, liver or kidney cancer. The chain employs TRBV28 and TRBJ2-7; either TRBD1 or TRBD2 may fit D (5 bases each). DNA for the CDR3: TGTGCCAGCAGCCCCGGGACGATTTATACCTACGAGCAGTACGTC. The encoded protein is CASSPGTIYTYEQYV.